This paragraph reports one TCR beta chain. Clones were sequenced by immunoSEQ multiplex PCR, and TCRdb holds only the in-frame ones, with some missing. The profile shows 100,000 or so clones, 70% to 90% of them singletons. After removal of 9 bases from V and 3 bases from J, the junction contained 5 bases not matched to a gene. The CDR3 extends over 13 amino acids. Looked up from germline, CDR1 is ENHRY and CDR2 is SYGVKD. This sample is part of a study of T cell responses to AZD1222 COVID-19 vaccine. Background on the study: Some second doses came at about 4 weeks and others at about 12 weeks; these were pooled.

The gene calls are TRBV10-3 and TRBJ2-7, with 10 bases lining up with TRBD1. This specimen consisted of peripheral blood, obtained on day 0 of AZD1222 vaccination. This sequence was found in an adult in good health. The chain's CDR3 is CAIGTGAFYEQYF. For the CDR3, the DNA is TGTGCCATTGGGACAGGGGCCTTCTACGAGCAGTACTTC.